The clone carrying this T cell receptor (beta chain) was recorded many times. The target antigen is unknown. These data come from a study of CD8 T cells in ankylosing spondylitis. Study-wide findings and caveats: A TCR beta motif of several highly homologous variants appeared characteristic of ankylosing spondylitis blood. Some of these motif variants have turned up before, in reports on reactive arthritis synovial fluid and blood. According to the report, clones linked to the disease were significantly enriched in matched synovial fluid samples taken from ankylosing spondylitis patients.

This CDR3 has 14 amino acids. V was shortened by 0 bases and J by 2 bases, with 9 bases between the two germline ends. Germline V CDR1 and CDR2: SGHRS, YFSETQ. Quantitative barcoded 5'-RACE was used to prepare TCR beta libraries. TCRdb called the 5' RACE reads again in MiXCR, with one record for every CDR3 protein. In the table there are about 500,000 distinct CDR3 sequences, more than 9.5% of which are singletons. The V gene is TRBV5-1, the J gene TRBJ2-7; D remains unclear. Sequenced sample: blood, either unsorted or a sorted T cell fraction (not recorded which). The sequence was collected from a male donor with ankylosing spondylitis. The DNA for the CDR3 is TGCGCCAGCAGCTTGGCCCAGACCACCTACGAGCAGTACTTC. Protein sequence: CASSLAQTTYEQYF.